The following is a T cell receptor beta chain sequence with its context. What it binds is unknown. An amount of RNA that ranged from roughly 0.45 to 1 ug was reverse transcribed with random hexamers. The CDR3 of TCR beta was amplified by immunoSEQ multiplex PCR across 54 Vbeta and 13 Jbeta. TCRdb recomputed calls from the immunoSEQ multiplex PCR reads with MiXCR, one row per CDR3 protein. The profile shows over 140,000 distinct CDR3 sequences, 95% of them singletons. The data are from a study of CD8 T cells in Susac syndrome. Study-level results: The study's TCR sequencing and HLA analysis drew on a certain number of individuals. That number was acknowledged as relatively small.

The CDR3 covers 17 residues. The V and J ends lost 1 base and 5 bases, in that order; junction bases with no gene match: 14. CDR1 is GTSNPN, CDR2 SVGIG, per germline (reference sequence). Sequenced sample: CD4+ T cells from PBMCs. The chain recombines TRBV30 with TRBJ1-5; 7 bases are a match to TRBD1. This receptor was obtained from a human donor with Susac syndrome. The CDR3 loop is CAWSDEALTGPYQPQHF. CDR3 bases: TGTGCCTGGAGTGATGAGGCCTTGACAGGGCCTTATCAGCCCCAGCATTTT.